The source of this T cell receptor (beta chain) is a study of CD8 T cells in Susac syndrome. A quantity of roughly 0.5 to 1 ug RNA underwent reverse transcription using random hexamers. TCRdb redid the calling of the immunoSEQ multiplex PCR reads with MiXCR, one entry per CDR3 protein. The sample includes around 81,000 distinct CDR3 sequences, 94% of them seen just once. Findings and caveats of the study: CD8+ clonal expansion in Susac peaked in TEMRA cells and active patients.

V lost 6 bases and J lost 4; bases outside the gene matches: 5. Germline V lookup: CDR1 MNHEY, CDR2 SVGAGI. This CDR3 has 14 residues. Notes on this clonotype: Its target is unknown.

The clonotype originates from a human donor with Susac syndrome. This chain uses TRBV6-5 with TRBJ2-5; 10 bases align to TRBD1. Input material: CD8+ T cells from PBMCs. The CDR3 nucleotides read TGTGCCAGCAGGGACAGGGGGTCCCCAGAGACCCAGTACTTC. This gives the protein CASRDRGSPETQYF.